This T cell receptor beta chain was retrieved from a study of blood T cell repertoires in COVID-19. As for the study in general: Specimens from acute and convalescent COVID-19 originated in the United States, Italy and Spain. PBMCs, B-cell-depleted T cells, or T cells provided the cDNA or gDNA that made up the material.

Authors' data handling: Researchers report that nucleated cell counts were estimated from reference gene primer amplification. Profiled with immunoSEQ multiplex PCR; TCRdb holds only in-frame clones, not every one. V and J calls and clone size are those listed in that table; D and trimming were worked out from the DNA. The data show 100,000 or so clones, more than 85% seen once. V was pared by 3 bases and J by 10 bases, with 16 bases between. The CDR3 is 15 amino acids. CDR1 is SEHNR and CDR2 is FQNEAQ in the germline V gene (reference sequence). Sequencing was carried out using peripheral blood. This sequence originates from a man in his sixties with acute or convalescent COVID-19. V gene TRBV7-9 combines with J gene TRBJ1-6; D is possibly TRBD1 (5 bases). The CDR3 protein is CASSLTAAGVSPLHF. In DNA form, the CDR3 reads TGTGCCAGCAGCTTGACAGCAGCGGGTGTCTCACCCCTCCACTTT.